This T cell receptor (beta chain) was sequenced for a study of cytomegalovirus exposure and HLA in healthy donors. The primer mix had 60 Vbeta and 13 Jbeta primers. TCRdb's copy holds only in-frame clones and misses some; the assay was immunoSEQ multiplex PCR. The repertoire holds about 140,000 clones, with about 80% as singletons. The sequencing sample was made of PBMCs. The receptor was derived from a woman in her 40s in good health and CMV-seronegative.

This chain's CDR3 is CASSFQGDTGELFF. CDR3 in DNA: TGTGCCAGCAGTTTCCAGGGGGACACCGGGGAGCTGTTTTTT. The gene calls are TRBV28 and TRBJ2-2; 7 bases fit TRBD1. V shed 3 bases and J 3 bases; nucleotides not matched to a gene: 1. This CDR3 spans 14 amino acids. The germline V gene encodes CDR1 MDHEN and CDR2 SYDVKM.